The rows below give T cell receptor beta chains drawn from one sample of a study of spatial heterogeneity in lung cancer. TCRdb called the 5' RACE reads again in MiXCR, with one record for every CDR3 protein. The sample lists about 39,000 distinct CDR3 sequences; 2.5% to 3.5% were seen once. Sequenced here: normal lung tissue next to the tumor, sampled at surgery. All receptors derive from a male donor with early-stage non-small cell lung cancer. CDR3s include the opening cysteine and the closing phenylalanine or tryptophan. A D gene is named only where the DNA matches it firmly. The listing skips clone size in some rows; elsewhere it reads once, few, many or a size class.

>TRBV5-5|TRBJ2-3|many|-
CASSFRVITDTQYF
TGTGCCAGCAGCTTCAGAGTCATCACAGATACGCAGTATTTT
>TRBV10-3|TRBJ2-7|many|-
CAIRSAQGYEQYF
TGTGCCATCAGGTCTGCCCAGGGCTACGAGCAGTACTTC
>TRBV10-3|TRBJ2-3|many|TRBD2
CAIRAGTSGTDTQYF
TGTGCCATCAGAGCCGGGACTAGCGGCACAGATACGCAGTATTTT
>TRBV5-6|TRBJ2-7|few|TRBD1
CASRTDRMRRGEQYF
TGTGCCAGCAGGACGGACAGGATGAGGCGCGGCGAGCAGTACTTC
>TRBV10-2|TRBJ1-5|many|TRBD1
CASTGTGRNQPQHF
TGCGCCAGCACCGGGACAGGGAGAAATCAGCCCCAGCATTTT
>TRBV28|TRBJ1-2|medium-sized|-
CASSFAESISGYTF
TGTGCCAGCAGTTTCGCCGAATCCATCAGTGGCTACACCTTC
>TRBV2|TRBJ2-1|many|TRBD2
CASSERGSGIKLGNEQFF
TGTGCCAGCAGTGAACGGGGGAGCGGGATAAAACTCGGCAATGAGCAGTTCTTC
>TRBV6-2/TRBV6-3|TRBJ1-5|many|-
CASRGYSNQPQHF
TGTGCCAGCAGGGGGTATAGCAATCAGCCCCAGCATTTT
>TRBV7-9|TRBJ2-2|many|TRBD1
CASSWTGLDTGELFF
TGTGCCAGCAGCTGGACAGGGTTAGACACCGGGGAGCTGTTTTTT
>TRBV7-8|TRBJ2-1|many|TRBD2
CASSPIAGLDNEQFF
TGTGCCAGCAGCCCCATAGCGGGGCTAGACAATGAGCAGTTCTTC
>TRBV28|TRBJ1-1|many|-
CASSLGSEQTEAFF
TGTGCCAGCAGTTTAGGGTCGGAGCAAACTGAAGCTTTCTTT
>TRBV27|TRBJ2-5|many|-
CASRRTMRETQYF
TGTGCCAGCAGACGGACAATGCGAGAGACCCAGTACTTC
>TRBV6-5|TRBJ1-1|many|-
CASVLNTEAFF
TGTGCCAGCGTCTTGAACACTGAAGCTTTCTTT
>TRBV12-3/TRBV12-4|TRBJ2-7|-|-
CASSFNPQGSYEQYF
TGTGCCAGCAGTTTTAACCCCCAGGGCTCCTACGAGCAGTACTTC
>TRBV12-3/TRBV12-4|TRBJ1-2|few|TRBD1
CASSFQGADSDYGYTF
TGTGCCAGCAGTTTCCAGGGGGCGGATTCTGACTATGGCTACACCTTC
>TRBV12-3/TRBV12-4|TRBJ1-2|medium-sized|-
CASSASDYGYTF
TGTGCCAGCAGTGCGTCCGATTATGGCTACACCTTC
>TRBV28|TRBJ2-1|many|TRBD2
CASRGFLAGVPYNEQFF
TGTGCCAGCAGGGGGTTTCTAGCGGGAGTACCCTACAATGAGCAGTTCTTC
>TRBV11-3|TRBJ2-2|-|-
CASSPIDGELFF
TGTGCCAGCAGCCCTATTGACGGGGAGCTGTTTTTT
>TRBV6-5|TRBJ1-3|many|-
CASSSFSGNTIYF
TGTGCCAGCAGTTCCTTCTCTGGAAACACCATATATTTT
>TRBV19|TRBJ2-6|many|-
CASSTGAPSGANVLTF
TGTGCCAGTAGTACAGGGGCCCCCTCTGGGGCCAACGTCCTGACTTTC
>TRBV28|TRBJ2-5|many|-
CASSTRETQYF
TGTGCCAGCAGTACCAGAGAGACCCAGTACTTC
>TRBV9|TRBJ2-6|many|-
CASSAVGANVLTF
TGTGCCAGCAGCGCAGTCGGGGCCAACGTCCTGACTTTC
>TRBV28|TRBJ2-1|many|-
CASSPSSYNEQFF
TGTGCCAGCTCCCCCTCTAGCTACAATGAGCAGTTCTTC
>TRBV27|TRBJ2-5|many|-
CASRGTGETQYF
TGTGCCAGCAGAGGAACTGGAGAGACCCAGTACTTC
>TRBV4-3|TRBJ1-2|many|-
CASSQDRSIRDYGYTF
TGCGCCAGCAGCCAAGATAGATCCATTAGGGACTATGGCTACACCTTC
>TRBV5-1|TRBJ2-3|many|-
CASSLLGSTDTQYF
TGCGCCAGCAGCTTGCTGGGGAGCACAGATACGCAGTATTTT
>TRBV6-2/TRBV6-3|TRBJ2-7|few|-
CASSTQPRPLPYEQYF
TGTGCCAGCAGTACCCAACCCCGACCTCTACCCTACGAGCAGTACTTC
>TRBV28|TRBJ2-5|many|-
CASSPETLAQYF
TGTGCCAGCAGTCCAGAGACGTTGGCCCAGTACTTC
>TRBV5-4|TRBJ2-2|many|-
CASTTGQNTGELFF
TGTGCCAGCACCACGGGGCAGAACACCGGGGAGCTGTTTTTT
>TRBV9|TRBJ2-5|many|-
CASSSISETQYF
TGTGCCAGCAGCAGTATCAGTGAGACCCAGTACTTC
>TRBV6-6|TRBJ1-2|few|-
CASRPPEGSYGYTF
TGTGCCAGCAGGCCCCCCGAGGGGTCCTATGGCTACACCTTC
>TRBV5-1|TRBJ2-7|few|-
CASSYYGTGYEQYF
TGCGCCAGCAGCTATTACGGGACTGGGTACGAGCAGTACTTC
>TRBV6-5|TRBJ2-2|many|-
CASSYGGSGELFF
TGTGCCAGCAGTTACGGGGGATCCGGGGAGCTGTTTTTT
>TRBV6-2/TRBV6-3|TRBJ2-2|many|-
CASKRLMGTGELFF
TGTGCCAGCAAAAGACTTATGGGGACCGGGGAGCTGTTTTTT
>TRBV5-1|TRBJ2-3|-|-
CASSAPGTDTQYF
TGCGCCAGCTCCGCCCCGGGTACAGATACGCAGTATTTT
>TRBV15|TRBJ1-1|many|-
CATSRESSGVVAGVNTEAFF
TGTGCCACCAGCAGAGAATCGTCCGGGGTAGTAGCGGGAGTGAACACTGAAGCTTTCTTT
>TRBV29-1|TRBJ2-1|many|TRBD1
CSVRKGQVSNEQFF
TGCAGCGTTCGAAAGGGACAGGTCTCCAATGAGCAGTTCTTC
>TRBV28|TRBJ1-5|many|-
CASSLGGRYDQPQHF
TGTGCCAGCAGTTTGGGGGGAAGGTATGATCAGCCCCAGCATTTT
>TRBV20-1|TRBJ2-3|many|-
CSARYGSTDTQYF
TGCAGTGCTAGATATGGGAGCACAGATACGCAGTATTTT
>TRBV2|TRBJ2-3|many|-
CASSEVGLLTDTQYF
TGTGCCAGCAGTGAGGTTGGACTCCTCACAGATACGCAGTATTTT
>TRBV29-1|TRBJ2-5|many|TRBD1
CSVDRTGQETQYF
TGCAGCGTTGACCGGACAGGGCAAGAGACCCAGTACTTC
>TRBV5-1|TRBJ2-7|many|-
CASSLGGATYEQYF
TGCGCCAGCAGCTTGGGCGGGGCCACCTACGAGCAGTACTTC
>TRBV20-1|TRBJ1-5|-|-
CSASQGTVNQPQHF
TGCAGTGCTAGTCAGGGTACGGTCAATCAGCCCCAGCATTTT
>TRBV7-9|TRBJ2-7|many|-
CASSLGPSYEQYF
TGTGCCAGCAGCTTAGGGCCGAGCTACGAGCAGTACTTC
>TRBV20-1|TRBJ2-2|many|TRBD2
CSIRKGLLTGELFF
TGCAGCATCAGGAAGGGACTACTTACCGGGGAGCTGTTTTTT
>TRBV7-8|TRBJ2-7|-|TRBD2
CASSLTSGYYEQYF
TGTGCCAGCAGCTTGACTAGCGGATACTACGAGCAGTACTTC
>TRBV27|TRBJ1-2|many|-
CASSLWAERTQYGYTF
TGTGCCAGCAGTTTGTGGGCAGAAAGAACTCAATATGGCTACACCTTC
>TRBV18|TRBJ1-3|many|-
CASSPSQDSGNTIYF
TGTGCCAGCTCCCCAAGTCAGGACTCTGGAAACACCATATATTTT
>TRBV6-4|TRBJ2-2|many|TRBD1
CASSRDRARTGELFF
TGTGCCAGCAGCCGGGACAGGGCGCGAACCGGGGAGCTGTTTTTT
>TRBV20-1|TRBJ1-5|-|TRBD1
CSAKDLGQGLSQPQHF
TGCAGTGCCAAAGACTTAGGACAGGGATTAAGTCAGCCCCAGCATTTT
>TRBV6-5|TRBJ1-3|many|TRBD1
CASRPGTGVDSGNTIYF
TGTGCCAGCCGTCCCGGGACAGGGGTGGACTCTGGAAACACCATATATTTT
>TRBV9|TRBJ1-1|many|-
CASSPLSEGAFF
TGTGCCAGCAGCCCCCTGAGTGAGGGAGCTTTCTTT
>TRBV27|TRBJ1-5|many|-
CASPQPQHF
TGTGCCAGCCCCCAGCCCCAGCATTTT
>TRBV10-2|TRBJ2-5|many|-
CASSNLIPGPQEGTQYF
TGCGCCAGCAGTAACCTAATACCGGGACCCCAAGAAGGGACCCAGTACTTC
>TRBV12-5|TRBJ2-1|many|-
CASGLGQNEQFF
TGTGCTAGTGGTTTGGGACAGAATGAGCAGTTCTTC